The 5 T cell receptor beta chains presented below share a single source sample, sequenced in a study of PD-1 blockade in classical Hodgkin lymphoma. Data came from immunoSEQ multiplex PCR; TCRdb stores just in-frame clones and leaves some out. Here the sample spans about 35,000 clones, roughly 91% being singletons. The time point was: newly diagnosed, previously untreated cHL patient sample. CD4+ T cells were purified from thawed PBMCs by magnetic negative selection. Sequenced input: CD4+ T cells from blood. The source is a human donor with classical Hodgkin lymphoma.

The chain has TRBV19 and TRBJ2-3; D not certain. The CDR3 extends over 11 amino acids. The V and J ends lost 7 bases and 5 bases respectively, with 7 bases between them. CDR1 and CDR2 (germline): LNHDA, SQIVND (reference sequence). CDR3 in DNA: TGTGCCAGTACGTTACGAGATACGCAGTATTTT. It encodes CASTLRDTQYF.

The chain employs TRBV5-6 and TRBJ1-6; 9 bases match TRBD1. Trimming at V came to 4 bases and at J to 4 bases, leaving 9 bases not matched to a gene. CDR3 size: 17 residues. CDR1 is SGHDT and CDR2 is YYEEEE in the germline V gene. CDR3 DNA sequence: TGTGCCAGCAGCCCTAGTTGGACAGGGGATTATAATTCACCCCTCCACTTT. It translates to CASSPSWTGDYNSPLHF. The whole variable domain, remainder taken from reference TRBV5-6 and TRBJ1-6, is DAGVTQSPTHLIKTRGQQVTLRCSPKSGHDTVSWYQQALGQGPQFIFQYYEEEERQRGNFPDRFSGHQFPNYSSELNVNALLLGDSALYLCASSPSWTGDYNSPLHFGNGTRLTVT.

The chain links TRBV2 to TRBJ1-5; TRBD1 might be the D (5 bases). V shed 5 bases and J shed 0 bases, with 8 bases lying between them. The V gene's germline CDR1 is SNHLY and CDR2 FYNNEI. The CDR3 runs 14 residues. In nucleotides, the CDR3 is TGTGCCAGCAGTACAGGTTATAGCAATCAGCCCCAGCATTTT. This gives the protein CASSTGYSNQPQHF.

The V call is TRBV6-1, the J call TRBJ2-7; D is undetermined. The CDR3 covers 15 residues. Germline-derived CDR1 and CDR2 are MNHNS and SASEGT. Trimming pared 6 bases from V and 3 bases from J, leaving 18 bases between. CDR3 amino acids: CASSPYQVGFYEQYF. CDR3 in DNA: TGTGCCAGCAGCCCGTATCAGGTGGGGTTCTACGAGCAGTACTTC.

This clone showed up just once. The gene calls are TRBV6-1 and TRBJ2-7; TRBD1 matches at 9 bases. Losses at the gene ends were 6 bases for V and 2 bases for J; bases not matched to a gene: 5. The CDR3 totals 14 residues. CDR1 is MNHNS and CDR2 is SASEGT in the germline V gene. CDR3 loop: CASSGTGYTYEQYF. In DNA form, the CDR3 reads TGTGCCAGCAGCGGGACAGGGTATACCTACGAGCAGTACTTC.